This T cell receptor (beta chain) originates from a study of blood T cell repertoires in COVID-19. Study information: The analysed material was cDNA or gDNA that came from T cells, B-cell-depleted T cells, or PBMCs.

Authors' data handling: Amplification of reference gene primers provided the estimated nucleated cell counts. Assay used: immunoSEQ multiplex PCR; TCRdb lists only in-frame clones, some missing. That table supplies the V and J calls and clone size; D and trimming were determined from the DNA. This sample has around 81,000 clones; approximately 80% occur once, and the top ten carry over 10%. The sequenced material came from peripheral blood. The source is a human donor in a cohort sampled during active COVID-19.

CDR3 coding DNA: TGTGCCAGCAGCAACCGGGACAGGGCCAATTCACCCCTCCACTTT. Protein: CASSNRDRANSPLHF. J is TRBJ1-6 and V is TRBV6-6; 9 nucleotides match TRBD1. The CDR3 sequence is 15 residues long. Trimming cost V 6 bases and J 7 bases; bases outside gene matches: 7. Germline CDR1 reads MNHNY; CDR2 reads SVGAGI (reference sequence).